Shown below are 21 T cell receptor beta chains from a single sample sequenced in a study of T cells in Graves' hyperthyroidism and ophthalmopathy. Amplified TCR beta CDR3 regions derived from RNA transcripts. The study used the HTBI primer set for a first-round RT-PCR of the TCR CDR3. A single record per CDR3 protein comes from TCRdb applying MiXCR to the multiplex PCR reads. This sample has hundreds of thousands of distinct CDR3 sequences; 13% to 15% occur once, and the top ten carry approximately 20%. Sequencing input: blood. The receptors here all came from a woman aged 60-75 years with Graves' ophthalmopathy.

This clonotype showed up many times. V and J are TRBV5-1 and TRBJ1-1, with D hard to call. The length of the CDR3 is 13 residues. CDR1 is SGHRS, CDR2 YFSETQ, per germline. Trimming took 4 bases from V and 7 from J, leaving 14 bases between them. This CDR3 is CASSPAKENEAFF. In nucleotides, the CDR3 is TGCGCCAGCAGCCCGGCGAAGGAAAATGAAGCTTTCTTT.

Many counts were recorded for this clonotype. The V call is TRBV7-9, the J call TRBJ2-5, with 7 bases that match TRBD2. The J segment lost 3 bases and the V segment lost 1 base, leaving 11 bases of the junction unmatched. Per germline, CDR1 SEHNR and CDR2 FQNEAQ (reference sequence). CDR3 length: 17 residues. The CDR3 DNA sequence: TGTGCCAGCAGCTTAGATTATTTGGAGCGGGAAAAAGAGACCCAGTACTTC. Residues: CASSLDYLEREKETQYF.

This clonotype was recorded many times. The genes are TRBV27 and TRBJ1-6, with D possibly TRBD1 on 5 matching bases. V was trimmed by 5 bases and J by 1 base, leaving 15 bases between them. The germline V gene has CDR1 MNHEY and CDR2 SMNVEV (reference sequence). The CDR3 has 17 amino acids. The CDR3 nucleotides read TGTGCCAGCAGTCCGGTGGGGGTGGGGTCCTATAATTCACCCCTCCACTTT. Translation gives CASSPVGVGSYNSPLHF.

This clonotype was observed a few times. V gene TRBV4-1 combines with J gene TRBJ2-5; no firm D call. Germline V CDR1 and CDR2: MGHRA, YSYEKL. Trimming pared 1 base from V and 5 bases from J, leaving 8 bases between. This CDR3 has 13 residues. In nucleotides, the CDR3 is TGCGCCAGCAGCCAAGTACAAGGGGAGACCCAGTACTTC. This translates into CASSQVQGETQYF.

Note on this clonotype: A read error is possible here, since a much larger clone lies one base away. The V call is TRBV6-2 or TRBV6-3, the J call TRBJ1-6; unclear D gene. V lost 7 bases and J lost 7, with 14 bases in between. Germline CDR1 MNHEY, CDR2 SVGEGT. CDR3 length equals 14 residues. The CDR3 here is CASKSPSENSPLHF. DNA of the CDR3: TGTGCCAGCAAGTCGCCTTCCGAAAATTCACCCCTCCACTTT.

This clonotype was seen many times. The J gene is TRBJ2-2, the V gene TRBV27, with 9 positions matching TRBD1. The junction had 8 bases not matched to a gene; V was cut back by 8 bases and J by 7 bases. Looked up from germline, CDR1 is MNHEY and CDR2 is SMNVEV (reference sequence). The CDR3 runs 14 residues. The CDR3 is CASGTRDRVGELFF. The DNA for the CDR3 is TGTGCCAGCGGTACCCGGGACAGGGTCGGGGAGCTGTTTTTT.

This chain joins TRBV18 and TRBJ1-3, with 11 bases that match TRBD1. Germline CDR1 is KGHSH and CDR2 is LQKENI. This CDR3 has 16 amino acids. Trimming removed 3 bases from V and 4 bases from J; junction bases left unmatched: 5. In DNA form, the CDR3 reads TGTGCCAGCTCACCCACGGACAGGGGGCAAGGAAACACCATATATTTT. Its protein product is CASSPTDRGQGNTIYF.

This clonotype was observed many times. V gene TRBV18 combines with J gene TRBJ2-1, with D maybe TRBD1 (5 bases). In germline, CDR1 is KGHSH, CDR2 LQKENI. Trimming left V 4 bases short and J 5 bases short, with 15 bases between. The CDR3 runs 15 residues. CDR3 loop: CASSHLQGQHNEQFF. As DNA, the CDR3 is TGTGCCAGCTCACATCTCCAGGGTCAGCACAATGAGCAGTTCTTC.

A note on this clonotype: This may be a read error: a much more frequent sequence differs by one nucleotide. This chain uses TRBV7-9 with TRBJ2-2; weak D call: TRBD1 (6 bases). The CDR3 extends over 16 amino acids. Germline values: CDR1 SEHNR, CDR2 FQNEAQ (reference sequence). CDR3 sequence reads: CASSLVGTPNAGELFF. The CDR3 coding sequence is TGTGCCAGCAGCTTAGTAGGGACACCGAACGCCGGGGAGCTGTTTTTT. Full variable domain (outside the CDR3, taken from reference TRBV7-9 and TRBJ2-2): DTGVSQNPRHKITKRGQNVTFRCDPISEHNRLYWYRQTLGQGPEFLTYFQNEAQLEKSRLLSDRFSAERPKGSFSTLEIQRTEQGDSAMYLCASSLVGTPNAGELFFGEGSRLTVL.

At least ten counts were recorded for this clonotype. The chain recombines TRBV18 with TRBJ2-4; possible D gene TRBD2, 6 bases. Trimming cost V 0 bases and J 8 bases, with 8 bases left between them. CDR1 is KGHSH and CDR2 is LQKENI in the germline V gene. This CDR3 has 13 amino acids. In DNA, the CDR3 is TGTGCCAGCTCACCACCCGGAGGGGACATTCAGTACTTC. This translates into CASSPPGGDIQYF.

This clonotype was picked up many times. The CDR3 region has the DNA TGTGCCAGCAGCGGCCGTTTGGGGCTCGATACGCAGTATTTT. Encoded protein: CASSGRLGLDTQYF. The genes are TRBV11-1 and TRBJ2-3, with D perhaps matching TRBD1 (5 bases). The CDR3 has 14 amino acids. V dropped 5 bases and J dropped 6 bases, with 15 bases sitting between them. Germline CDR1 reads SGHAT; CDR2 reads FQDESV (reference sequence).

In this sample, this clonotype turned up many times. The CDR3 reads CASSPTSGRTNEQFF. The CDR3 nucleotides read TGCGCCAGCAGCCCGACTAGCGGGAGAACGAATGAGCAGTTCTTC. This sequence joins TRBV5-1 and TRBJ2-1; 12 positions match TRBD2. V dropped 4 bases and J dropped 7; count of bases not matched to a gene: 6. Germline assignment: CDR1 SGHRS and CDR2 YFSETQ. The CDR3 covers 15 residues. Supplemented by reference TRBV5-1 and TRBJ2-1, the full variable domain reads KAGVTQTPRYLIKTRGQQVTLSCSPISGHRSVSWYQQTPGQGLQFLFEYFSETQRNKGNFPGRFSGRQFSNSRSEMNVSTLELGDSALYLCASSPTSGRTNEQFFGPGTRLTVL.

This clonotype was counted a few times. One junction end does not reproduce the germline sequence, and a read error may be involved. The chain employs TRBV12-3 or TRBV12-4 and TRBJ1-2, with D tentatively TRBD1 (5 bases). This CDR3 contains 12 residues. The CDR3 DNA reads as TGTGCCAGCAGTTTCCAGGAGAGGGGCTACGCCTTC. It encodes CASSFQERGYAF.

This clonotype was counted many times. This chain connects TRBV28 to TRBJ2-1; D is possibly TRBD2 (6 bases). Trimming took off 5 bases at V and 10 bases at J, with 9 bases between the two ends. The CDR3 loop spans 11 amino acids. The germline CDR1 and CDR2 sequences are MDHEN and SYDVKM. The CDR3 bases are TGTGCCAGCAGTACGGGGGACGAGCAGTTCTTC. As protein: CASSTGDEQFF. Drawing the rest from reference TRBV28 and TRBJ2-1, the complete variable domain is DVKVTQSSRYLVKRTGEKVFLECVQDMDHENMFWYRQDPGLGLRLIYFSYDVKMKEKGDIPEGYSVSREKKERFSLILESASTNQTSMYLCASSTGDEQFFGPGTRLTVL.

This clonotype was recorded many times. This chain links TRBV5-1 with TRBJ1-1; TRBD1 is a possible D gene (6 bases). Trimming cost V 4 bases and J 6 bases, with 19 bases left between them. Germline CDR1 reads SGHRS; CDR2 reads YFSETQ. CDR3 length equals 15 residues. This CDR3 reads CASSPAVGAWAEAFF. The DNA of the CDR3 is TGCGCCAGCAGCCCCGCGGTGGGGGCCTGGGCTGAAGCTTTCTTT.

This clonotype appeared a few times. This chain uses TRBV27 with TRBJ2-2, with TRBD1 matching over 9 bases. CDR3 length equals 16 residues. Germline CDR1 reads MNHEY; CDR2 reads SMNVEV (reference sequence). V was clipped by 6 bases and J by 1 base; unmatched bases: 6. The CDR3 bases are TGTGCCAGCAGCTGGACAGGGGCCAGGAACACCGGGGAGCTGTTTTTT. This gives the protein CASSWTGARNTGELFF.

In this sample, this clonotype turned up a few times. The CDR3 DNA sequence: TGTGCCAGCAGTAAACTCGGGCCCGGGACCGACCAAGAGACCCAGTACTTC. Residues: CASSKLGPGTDQETQYF. The J gene is TRBJ2-5, the V gene TRBV7-9, with D perhaps matching TRBD1 or TRBD2 (5 bases each). The CDR3 length is 17 residues. Trimming took off 6 bases at V and 0 bases at J, with 20 bases between the two ends. Germline CDR1 SEHNR, CDR2 FQNEAQ (reference sequence).

The chain employs TRBV6-1 and TRBJ1-2, with TRBD1 matching over 8 bases. The germline CDR1 and CDR2 sequences are MNHNS and SASEGT. Trimming took 8 bases from V and 2 from J; bases not matched to a gene: 4. The CDR3 runs to 13 residues. CDR3: CASQRQGNYGYTF. DNA of the CDR3: TGTGCCAGCCAACGACAGGGGAACTATGGCTACACCTTC.

The chain links TRBV12-3 or TRBV12-4 to TRBJ2-3; 10 nucleotides line up with TRBD2. The CDR3 spans 16 residues. With V trimmed by 6 bases and J by 2 bases, 8 bases remained unmatched. In DNA, the CDR3 is TGTGCCAGCAGGGGGAGCGGGAGGGGGCCCACAGATACGCAGTATTTT. Protein product: CASRGSGRGPTDTQYF.

In its sample, this clonotype was seen many times. V gene TRBV28 combines with J gene TRBJ1-2; D uncertain. CDR3 length: 14 amino acids. Looked up from germline, CDR1 is MDHEN and CDR2 is SYDVKM. Trimming shortened V by 1 base and J by 2 bases, and 8 bases separated the two germline ends. The CDR3 bases are TGTGCCAGCAGTTTATCCAGGACCAACTATGGCTACACCTTC. It specifies CASSLSRTNYGYTF.

The chain uses TRBV6-1 and TRBJ2-5, with 8 bases lining up with TRBD1. The J call may not be correct, given that the DNA end is closer to TRBJ2-1. The CDR3 is 18 residues long. In germline, CDR1 is MNHNS, CDR2 SASEGT. The CDR3 sequence is CASTLTRWARGRQETQFF. The CDR3 region has the DNA TGTGCCAGCACCCTAACTCGTTGGGCCAGGGGGCGCCAAGAGACCCAGTTCTTC.